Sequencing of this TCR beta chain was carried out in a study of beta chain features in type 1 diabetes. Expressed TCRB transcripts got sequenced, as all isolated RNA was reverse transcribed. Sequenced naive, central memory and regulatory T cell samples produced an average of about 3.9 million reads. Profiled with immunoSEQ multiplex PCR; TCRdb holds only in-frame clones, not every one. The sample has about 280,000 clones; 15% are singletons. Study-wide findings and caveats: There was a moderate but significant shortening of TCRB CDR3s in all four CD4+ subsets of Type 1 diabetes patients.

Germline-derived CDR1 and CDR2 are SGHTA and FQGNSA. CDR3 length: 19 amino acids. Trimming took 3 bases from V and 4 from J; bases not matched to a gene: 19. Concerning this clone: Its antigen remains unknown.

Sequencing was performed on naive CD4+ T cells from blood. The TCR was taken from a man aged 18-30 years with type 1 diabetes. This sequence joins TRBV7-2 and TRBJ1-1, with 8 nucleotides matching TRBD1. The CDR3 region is CASSLVRTGNIGRITEAFF. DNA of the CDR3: TGTGCCAGCAGCTTGGTTCGGACAGGGAATATTGGTCGGATCACTGAAGCTTTCTTT. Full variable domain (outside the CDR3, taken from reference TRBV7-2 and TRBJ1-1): GAGVSQSPSNKVTEKGKDVELRCDPISGHTALYWYRQSLGQGLEFLIYFQGNSAPDKSGLPSDRFSAERTGGSVSTLTIQRTQQEDSAVYLCASSLVRTGNIGRITEAFFGQGTRLTVV.